What follows describes a single T cell receptor beta chain. The antigen remains unidentified. Brentuximab vedotin exposure varied among the patients, all of whom had relapsed after autologous stem cell transplantation. The data stem from a study of PD-1 blockade in classical Hodgkin lymphoma. Study-wide results and limits: It was reported that newly diagnosed patients had less baseline TCR diversity than healthy donors.

CDR3 length: 14 amino acids. Germline CDR1 SGHRS, CDR2 YFSETQ. The V and J ends lost 5 bases and 3 bases, in that order; junction bases with no gene match: 3. Assay used: immunoSEQ multiplex PCR; TCRdb lists only in-frame clones, some missing. The data hold around 66,000 clones, with about two thirds observed a single time. The chain carries TRBV5-1 and TRBJ2-3; 10 positions match TRBD1. The sample here was peripheral blood mononuclear cells (PBMCs), taken before the second cycle of nivolumab. The clonotype comes from a human donor with classical Hodgkin lymphoma. The CDR3 here is CASSSGQGTDTQYF. CDR3 nucleotide sequence: TGCGCCAGCAGTTCGGGACAGGGGACAGATACGCAGTATTTT. The full variable domain, in which reference TRBV5-1 and TRBJ2-3 provide the parts outside the CDR3, is KAGVTQTPRYLIKTRGQQVTLSCSPISGHRSVSWYQQTPGQGLQFLFEYFSETQRNKGNFPGRFSGRQFSNSRSEMNVSTLELGDSALYLCASSSGQGTDTQYFGPGTRLTVL.